This T cell receptor (beta chain) was documented in a study of cytomegalovirus exposure and HLA in healthy donors. Study-wide context: Earlier results showed almost 120 million unique TCR beta sequences derived from approximately 180 million T cells.

With 60 Vbeta and 13 Jbeta primers, the PCR was carried out. Clones were sequenced by immunoSEQ multiplex PCR, and TCRdb holds only the in-frame ones, with some missing. The data show about 130,000 clones, around 78% seen once. Trimming left V 0 bases short and J 14 bases short, with 11 bases between. This CDR3 has 12 amino acids. CDR1 and CDR2 (germline): MNHEY, SVGAGI. The rearrangement uses TRBV6-5 and TRBJ2-1; D is unclear. This clonotype was obtained from a man in his forties or fifties in good health and CMV-seronegative. The sequenced sample was PBMCs. CDR3 region: CASSYSGTEEFF. CDR3 sequence (DNA): TGTGCCAGCAGTTACTCCGGTACCGAGGAGTTCTTC.